Listed here is a single T cell receptor beta chain. Its antigen is not known. The table came from immunoSEQ multiplex PCR; TCRdb's copy has only in-frame clones and leaves some out. The table shows more than 13,000 clones, with over 65% occurring only once. The data were obtained in a study of neoadjuvant anti-PD-1 for oral cavity cancer. Notes on the study in general: TCR analyses covered only a few patients per response group. After neoadjuvant nivolumab, PBMC T cell clonality was significantly higher in non-responders than responders.

As to time point: after neoadjuvant nivolumab, at surgical resection. Patients had HPV-negative, locally advanced oral cavity squamous cell carcinoma. This material consisted of PBMCs, taken after nivolumab (anti-PD-1) treatment. The sequence derives from a person aged 35-79 years with oral cavity squamous cell carcinoma.

CDR3 residues: CASSSHSGNTIYF. The CDR3 coding sequence is TGTGCCAGCAGCTCTCACTCTGGAAACACCATATATTTT. The chain couples TRBV5-6 to TRBJ1-3; D is ambiguous. The V end lost 3 bases, the J end lost 0 bases, and 4 bases lay between the germline ends. This CDR3 has 13 amino acids. From germline, CDR1 is SGHDT and CDR2 YYEEEE.